The T cell receptor (beta chain) described here comes from a study of T cells in Graves' hyperthyroidism and ophthalmopathy (dated by TCRdb to between 2018 and 2021). Regarding the study in general: TCR V-J signatures able to tell the groups apart were searched for in a discovery cohort of some 97 patients, of whom 43 had Graves' ophthalmopathy and around 57 had stable Graves' hyperthyroidism. Prospective prediction of ophthalmopathy was tested in an independent validation cohort of 18 to 20 hyperthyroidism patients and some 17 patients who later progressed to ophthalmopathy. The roughly 91 discovery patients were randomly split 7:3 into training and test sets. Thyroid tissue and blood T-cell repertoires from about 6 Graves' hyperthyroidism patients were also compared in the study. After sampling, hyperthyroidism patients received methimazole starting at 30 mg daily, and ophthalmopathy patients received high-dose intravenous methylprednisolone. The paper reports TCR Vbeta CDR3 sequencing of roughly 140 peripheral blood samples: 40 or so ophthalmopathy, under 80 hyperthyroidism and around 17 progressor patients.

General findings and caveats noted by the study authors: Sample size was not statistically predetermined, and investigators were not blinded to group allocation. Ophthalmopathy was separated from stable hyperthyroidism by a 13 V-J signature model, with around 88% sensitivity and approximately 84% specificity obtained in cross-validation and 80%/75% obtained in testing. In validation, the model predicted progression to ophthalmopathy a median of 6.5 months before onset, with around 70% sensitivity and more than 72% specificity. Most expanded thyroid clonotypes (frequency above 0.001) were also detected in blood, a finding suggesting that blood repertoires may reflect thyroid immune responses.

The TCR beta CDR3 regions were amplified from the RNA transcripts. For the first round of RT-PCR on the TCR CDR3, the HTBI primer set was used together with the Qiagen OneStep RT-PCR kit. A second multiplex PCR round built the libraries, followed by size selection and purification. Paired-end sequencing of the libraries was performed with 100 bp reads on an Illumina HiSeq2000. In the paper's pipeline: Raw data were processed with SOAPnuke, discarding reads with adapters, uncalled bases, mean Phred below 15, or no exact constant-primer or identifier match. COPE v1.2.5 was used to merge high-quality paired reads, and clonotypes were defined as unique nucleotide sequences. Clonotypes were aligned to IMGT TRBV, TRBD and TRBJ reference segments using MiTCR v1.1. Only V-J combinations with frequency above 0.0001, covering 98% to 99.2% of repertoires, were analysed. A TCS score was defined as the ratio between F50 (clonal expansion) and ExV (chaos), using BLOSUM62-based TCRdist between CDR3 peptides within each V-J. Welch's t-statistics and random forest reduced several hundred V-J features to roughly 13, which were used in a naive Bayes classifier (R e1071). The similarity between thyroid and blood repertoires was quantified using the Morisita-Horn index. The public reads were quality trimmed at Q25 with fastp and then assembled into clones with MiXCR by TCRdb, keeping productive beta chains. Rows are unified per CDR3 protein, each entry keeping the most common DNA and genes. TCRdb assigned the V and J calls; the authors' analysis was not used. Counted in this sample were 500,000 to 750,000 distinct CDR3 sequences; around 45% of them appeared once. Around 7.7% of the sample lies in the top ten.

This clonotype was counted at least ten times. Its antigen is currently not known. No quality values exist for individual bases; no much larger clone is one base distant. A patient counted as having stable Graves' hyperthyroidism if no progression to ophthalmopathy occurred over 18 months of follow-up. Hyperthyroidism patients were aged 18 to 65 years and newly diagnosed, with disease duration of less than 2 months. Patients with uncontrolled infections, other autoimmune diseases, pregnancy or lactation were excluded. Diagnoses were established on the basis of clinical symptoms, serum thyroxine and TRAb, thyroid ultrasound, and orbital computed tomography. Total RNA was extracted using Trizol reagent, and RNA quality was assessed on an Agilent 2100 Bioanalyzer. This sequence was found in a woman in her late teens or twenties with Graves' hyperthyroidism. Sequenced material: peripheral blood or thyroid tissue (not recorded which).

The nucleotide sequence reads as follows: TGTGCCAGCAAAGGACAGATGAACACTGAAGCTTTCTTT. It is translated as CASKGQMNTEAFF. The receptor chain draws on TRBV2 and TRBJ1-1, with TRBD1 perhaps the D gene, on 6 matching bases. V was cut back by 7 bases and J by 0 bases, leaving a gap of 9 bases between them. The germline V gene sets CDR1 to SNHLY and CDR2 to FYNNEI. The CDR3 spans 13 residues, from the cysteine through the phenylalanine. Only CDR3 DNA remains: 39 bases, in frame from the first base.